A single TCR beta chain is shown here with its context. The data originate from a study of shared T cell receptors in the human thymus. Sequencing used immunoSEQ multiplex PCR; TCRdb keeps in-frame clones, though not all of them. The profile shows 630,000 or so clones, about 89% of them singletons. The CDR3 has 16 residues. The V gene end was trimmed by 4 bases and the J gene end by 4 bases; junction bases not matched to a gene: 9. CDR1 and CDR2 from the germline V gene are SGHKS and YYEKEE (reference sequence). The same sample was also used in a study of human thymus T cells. That publication notes: Corrective surgery for congenital heart defects was being performed on the healthy Finnish infants who served as donors. Resections were taken during corrective heart surgery, and the thymus tissue came from these. Use of V and J genes seemed skewed within the thymic and blood repertoires.

This sequence originates from a boy in the first two years of life with a congenital heart defect. The chain combines TRBV5-5 with TRBJ1-5; 9 bases line up with TRBD1. Sequencing used thymocytes. The CDR3 coding sequence is TGTGCCAGCAGCGCAGACCGACAGGGGGGAAATCAGCCCCAGCATTTT. It codes for CASSADRQGGNQPQHF.